A single sample is the source of the 27 T cell receptor beta chains below, sequenced in a study of T cell repertoires in cytomegalovirus infection. These TCRs are of unknown antigen specificity. TCRdb itself ran the reads through MiXCR, one entry per CDR3 protein. The data show around 570,000 distinct CDR3 sequences, with 40% seen just once and about 46% held by the top ten. The sample was cultured PBMCs, taken from culture after CMV antigen stimulation. The receptors derive from a human donor in good health (CMV status not recorded). Some clones in this sample may be carry-over from other donors' samples.

The rearrangement uses TRBV29-1 and TRBJ2-1; D might be TRBD1 (6 bases). The CDR3 is 16 amino acids. Germline V lookup: CDR1 SQVTM, CDR2 ANQGSEA. V lost 7 bases and J lost 2, with 21 bases in between. This chain's CDR3 is CSATGSPALTYNEQFF. In DNA, the CDR3 is TGCAGCGCCACAGGGAGCCCTGCCCTCACCTACAATGAGCAGTTCTTC.

This sequence joins TRBV7-2 and TRBJ2-5, with a possible D match to TRBD2 (5 bases). V was trimmed by 3 bases and J by 5 bases, leaving 10 bases between them. Germline V CDR1 and CDR2: SGHTA, FQGNSA. CDR3 size: 13 residues. The CDR3 DNA sequence: TGTGCCAGCAGCTTCAATCGGAGGGAGACCCAGTACTTC. This translates into CASSFNRRETQYF.

This clonotype appeared a few times. This chain joins TRBV7-2 and TRBJ2-7; D remains ambiguous. Germline V lookup: CDR1 SGHTA, CDR2 FQGNSA. The V end was cut by 3 bases, the J end by 3 bases, with 9 bases between. This CDR3 has 13 amino acids. The chain's CDR3 is CASSFLQFYEQYF. CDR3 sequence (DNA): TGTGCCAGCAGCTTTTTACAGTTCTACGAGCAGTACTTC.

The chain combines TRBV19 with TRBJ2-2; D gene ambiguous. The V gene lost 7 bases and the J gene lost 6 bases, with 24 bases spanning the gap. Germline lookup yields CDR1 LNHDA and CDR2 SQIVND (reference sequence). The CDR3 sequence is 17 residues long. In DNA, the CDR3 is TGTGCCAGTAAAGTTGCGGCTATGACTCCCGGTTCCGGGGAGCTGTTTTTT. Translated, it gives CASKVAAMTPGSGELFF.

The genes are TRBV6-2 or TRBV6-3 and TRBJ2-1; TRBD2 agrees at 7 bases. Germline V gene sequence: CDR1 MNHEY, CDR2 SVGEGT. This CDR3 has 18 amino acids. J lost 4 bases, V lost 8 bases, and 20 bases had no gene match. The CDR3: CASVHLHEAGRTYNEQFF. Here the CDR3 DNA reads TGTGCCAGCGTTCACCTGCACGAAGCGGGACGCACTTACAATGAGCAGTTCTTC.

The rearrangement links TRBV2 to TRBJ2-3; D is unclear. Deletions cut 2 bases from V and 5 bases from J, with 17 bases between. In germline, CDR1 is SNHLY, CDR2 FYNNEI. The CDR3 runs 16 residues. The CDR3 sequence: CASSENGVEMGDTQYF. The CDR3, as DNA: TGTGCCAGCAGTGAAAACGGAGTTGAAATGGGAGATACGCAGTATTTT.

This clonotype was seen more than once but under ten times. The chain employs TRBV12-5 and TRBJ1-6, with D unresolved. Germline CDR1 reads LGHNT; CDR2 reads FRNRAP. The CDR3 is made up of 15 amino acids. V gave up 3 bases and J gave up 5 bases, with 11 bases separating them. The CDR3 reads CASGFGAEHNSPLHF. The DNA of the CDR3 is TGTGCTAGTGGTTTTGGCGCTGAGCATAATTCACCCCTCCACTTT.

V usage is TRBV7-6 and J usage is TRBJ2-1, with TRBD1 matching 8 bases. CDR1 is SGHVS and CDR2 is FNYEAQ in the germline V gene. The CDR3 is 15 residues long. After removal of 4 bases from V and 3 bases from J, the junction contained 5 bases not matched to a gene. DNA for the CDR3: TGTGCCAGCAGCTCGGACAGGGCCCTCTACAATGAGCAGTTCTTC. Translation: CASSSDRALYNEQFF.

As concerns this clonotype: This CDR3 fails to terminate in the conserved phenylalanine or tryptophan, so it likely reflects a read error. The genes are TRBV7-9 and TRBJ2-5; D perhaps matches TRBD2 (5 bases). This CDR3 spans 16 amino acids. Trimming cost V 4 bases and J 0 bases, with 15 bases left between them. Germline assignment: CDR1 SEHNR and CDR2 FQNEAQ (reference sequence). The CDR3 here is CASSSEGGGNQETQYL. The CDR3 DNA is TGTGCCAGCAGCTCTGAGGGCGGTGGGAACCAAGAGACCCAGTACTTA.

This clonotype has only a few counts. The genes are TRBV7-2 and TRBJ2-7; 7 bases fit TRBD1. The CDR3 has 15 residues. The trim removed 7 bases at V and 1 base at J, leaving 10 bases unmatched. Per the germline V gene, CDR1 is SGHTA and CDR2 is FQGNSA. CDR3 bases: TGTGCCAGCACCGCGACAGGGACAGTTTCCTACGAGCAGTACTTC. It specifies CASTATGTVSYEQYF.

The chain has TRBV7-2 and TRBJ2-7, with a tentative D call TRBD2 (6 bases). Trimming took off 1 base at V and 6 bases at J, with 10 bases between the two ends. Germline V CDR1 and CDR2: SGHTA, FQGNSA. The CDR3 loop spans 13 amino acids. The CDR3 loop is CASSLVAALEQYF. DNA of the CDR3: TGTGCCAGCAGCTTAGTAGCGGCCCTCGAGCAGTACTTC.

This clonotype occurred a few times. The chain carries TRBV7-6 and TRBJ2-7, with D possibly TRBD1 on 5 matching bases. V gave up 2 bases and J gave up 5 bases, with 10 bases separating them. The germline CDR1 and CDR2 sequences are SGHVS and FNYEAQ. This CDR3 has 13 residues. The CDR3 loop reads CASSLSRANEQYF. The CDR3 DNA reads TGTGCCAGCAGCTTATCCAGGGCGAACGAGCAGTACTTC.

There are a few counts of this clonotype. The V call is TRBV7-6, the J call TRBJ2-5; TRBD2 matches at 10 bases. J lost 2 bases, V lost 5 bases, and 8 bases had no gene match. CDR1 and CDR2 (germline): SGHVS, FNYEAQ. This CDR3 is built from 16 residues. CDR3 nucleotide sequence: TGTGCCAGCAGCGCGAGACTAGCGGGTTGGCAAGAGACCCAGTACTTC. Amino acid sequence: CASSARLAGWQETQYF. The variable domain in full, completed from reference TRBV7-6 and TRBJ2-5, reads GAGVSQSPRYKVTKRGQDVALRCDPISGHVSLYWYRQALGQGPEFLTYFNYEAQQDKSGLPNDRFSAERPEGSISTLTIQRTEQRDSAMYRCASSARLAGWQETQYFGPGTRLLVL.

J is TRBJ2-5 and V is TRBV7-9; TRBD2 agrees at 9 bases. Germline V gene lookup returns CDR1 SEHNR and CDR2 FQNEAQ (reference sequence). The CDR3 loop spans 17 amino acids. J gave up 2 bases and V 5 bases, and 12 bases lay outside the gene matches. CDR3: CASSPNLSGGPQETQYF. For the CDR3, the DNA is TGTGCCAGCAGCCCGAACCTTAGCGGGGGTCCGCAAGAGACCCAGTACTTC.

This clonotype was counted between two and nine times. The chain is built from TRBV5-6 and TRBJ2-7; D is perhaps TRBD1 (6 bases). CDR1 and CDR2 (germline): SGHDT, YYEEEE. V dropped 0 bases and J dropped 5 bases, with 18 bases sitting between them. This CDR3 has 16 residues. The CDR3 region has the DNA TGTGCCAGCAGCTTGGAGGGGCAGGGGACCTCGGACGAGCAGTACTTC. It specifies CASSLEGQGTSDEQYF.

In its sample, this clonotype was seen once. This chain connects TRBV18 to TRBJ2-1, with 8 bases aligning to TRBD1. The junction had 9 bases not matched to a gene; V was cut back by 5 bases and J by 6 bases. This CDR3 region has 15 residues. CDR1 and CDR2 from the germline V gene are KGHSH and LQKENI. This CDR3 is CASSSDRDPFNEQFF. CDR3 sequence (DNA): TGTGCCAGCTCATCGGACAGGGACCCATTCAATGAGCAGTTCTTC.

A remark on this clonotype: An end of the junction does not agree with germline; a read error may underlie this. The V call is TRBV5-1, the J call TRBJ1-2; no clear D. Germline loops: CDR1 SGHRS, CDR2 YFSETQ. The CDR3 covers 14 residues. The CDR3 DNA reads as TGCGCCAGCAGCTTGCAAGGGCGAGAATATGGCTCCACCTTC. Translation: CASSLQGREYGSTF.

The chain uses TRBV13 and TRBJ2-3; D call uncertain. The CDR3 sequence is 15 residues long. V was shortened by 2 bases and J by 1 base, with 10 bases between the two germline ends. Germline CDR1 reads PRHDT; CDR2 reads FYEKMQ (reference sequence). The CDR3, as DNA: TGTGCCAGCAGCTTATTATCGTCCGGCACAGATACGCAGTATTTT. It specifies CASSLLSSGTDTQYF.

The V call is TRBV12-3 or TRBV12-4, the J call TRBJ2-5; D is uncertain. The V end lost 2 bases, the J end lost 3 bases, and 7 bases lay between the germline ends. This CDR3 is 13 amino acids long. The CDR3 protein is CASSLMGKETQYF. The CDR3 nucleotides read TGTGCCAGCAGTTTAATGGGGAAAGAGACCCAGTACTTC.

This rearrangement joins TRBV19 to TRBJ2-1, with 7 bases that match TRBD1. The germline gives CDR1 LNHDA, CDR2 SQIVND (reference sequence). V lost 6 bases, J lost 2 bases, and 4 bases stayed unmatched. The CDR3 loop spans 14 amino acids. CDR3 residues: CASSDRETYNEQFF. CDR3 nucleotides: TGTGCCAGTAGCGACAGGGAAACCTACAATGAGCAGTTCTTC.

This clonotype was counted only a few times. The chain couples TRBV28 to TRBJ1-3; D gene uncertain. Germline V gives CDR1 MDHEN, CDR2 SYDVKM. With 5 bases removed from V and 1 base from J, the gap between germline ends came to 12 bases. This CDR3 comprises 15 residues. The CDR3: CASSPLGFSGNTIYF. The CDR3 DNA follows: TGTGCCAGCAGTCCTCTGGGGTTTTCTGGAAACACCATATATTTT. Full variable domain (remainder filled in from reference TRBV28 and TRBJ1-3): DVKVTQSSRYLVKRTGEKVFLECVQDMDHENMFWYRQDPGLGLRLIYFSYDVKMKEKGDIPEGYSVSREKKERFSLILESASTNQTSMYLCASSPLGFSGNTIYFGEGSWLTVV.

The rearrangement joins TRBV6-1 to TRBJ2-6, with D perhaps being TRBD1 or TRBD2 (5 bases each). This CDR3 has 19 residues. In germline, CDR1 is MNHNS, CDR2 SASEGT. Trimming pared 5 bases from V and 0 bases from J, leaving 20 bases between. The CDR3 here is CASSYSSGRISSGANVLTF. The DNA for the CDR3 is TGTGCCAGCAGTTATAGTTCGGGACGCATCAGCTCTGGGGCCAACGTCCTGACTTTC.

The chain has TRBV7-2 and TRBJ2-7; 9 positions agree with TRBD2. The germline V gene encodes CDR1 SGHTA and CDR2 FQGNSA. CDR3 length: 15 residues. J lost 7 bases, V lost 1 base, and 8 bases had no gene match. CDR3 loop: CASSLDSGRFLEQYF. CDR3 nucleotide sequence: TGTGCCAGCAGCTTAGATAGCGGGAGATTCTTAGAGCAGTACTTC.

This clonotype was counted between two and nine times. The chain has TRBV7-6 and TRBJ2-1, with TRBD1 matching over 12 bases. CDR3 length: 15 residues. Germline V lookup: CDR1 SGHVS, CDR2 FNYEAQ. Germline trimming cut 5 bases from V and 9 bases from J; bases unmatched to any gene: 8. CDR3 region: CASSQAGTGGREQFF. The CDR3 DNA is TGTGCCAGCAGCCAGGCCGGGACAGGGGGCCGTGAGCAGTTCTTC.

This chain uses TRBV7-8 with TRBJ2-6; no clear D gene. V was pared by 7 bases and J by 3 bases, with 10 bases between. The CDR3 spans 14 residues. Germline values: CDR1 SGHVS, CDR2 FQNEAQ. Written as DNA, the CDR3 is TGTGCCAGCAATACCCGTGATGGGGCCAACGTCCTGACTTTC. Translated, it gives CASNTRDGANVLTF.

This clonotype was recorded a few times. The rearrangement joins TRBV6-1 to TRBJ1-2; D remains ambiguous. Trimming took off 7 bases at V and 4 bases at J, with 16 bases between the two ends. The CDR3 length is 14 residues. CDR1 is MNHNS, CDR2 SASEGT, per germline. In nucleotides, the CDR3 is TGTGCCAGCACCCGAGGAGCGTTCGGCTATGGCTACACCTTC. It encodes CASTRGAFGYGYTF.

The chain employs TRBV12-3 or TRBV12-4 and TRBJ2-5; either TRBD1 or TRBD2 may supply D (5 bases each). There are 14 residues in the CDR3. V was cut by 1 base and J by 4 bases, with 10 bases left in between. This CDR3 reads CASSLGLGGETQYF. DNA of the CDR3: TGTGCCAGCAGTTTAGGGCTTGGGGGAGAGACCCAGTACTTC.